Included here is one TCR beta chain sequence, with context. This CDR3 comprises 14 residues. Trimming pared 1 base from V and 2 bases from J, leaving 8 bases between. From germline, CDR1 is SGDLS and CDR2 YYNGEE. The study ran its PCR with 60 Vbeta and 13 Jbeta primers. Using immunoSEQ multiplex PCR, the repertoire was profiled, and TCRdb retains in-frame clones only, with some absent. The sample lists 250,000 to 350,000 clones, 80% occurring once. The data stem from a study of cytomegalovirus exposure and HLA in healthy donors. Study as a whole: Of roughly 360 genotyped donors, 80% to 85% grouped in the Caucasian-associated ancestry cluster.

This clonotype was sampled from a girl aged 2-9 years in good health and CMV-seronegative. Sequencing input: PBMCs. The rearrangement uses TRBV9 and TRBJ2-3, with TRBD2 as a possible D gene (6 bases). The CDR3 DNA sequence: TGTGCCAGCAGCGTATTAGCGGCCACAGATACGCAGTATTTT. This codes for CASSVLAATDTQYF.